This entry lists 3 T cell receptor beta chains sequenced from one sample in a study of cytomegalovirus exposure and HLA in healthy donors. Profiling relied on immunoSEQ multiplex PCR, and the TCRdb table lists in-frame clones only, not all of them. The table records roughly 120,000 clones, around 94% of them present only once. The sequencing sample was made of PBMCs. Receptors were obtained from a woman under 30 in good health and CMV-seronegative.

The CDR3 spells CASSLSPRLAGYNEQFF. CDR3 in DNA: TGCGCCAGCAGCTTGTCCCCCCGACTAGCGGGCTACAATGAGCAGTTCTTC. The chain joins TRBV5-1 to TRBJ2-1; TRBD2 agrees at 10 bases. The germline CDR1 and CDR2 sequences are SGHRS and YFSETQ. The CDR3 sequence is 17 residues long. The junction had 7 bases not matched to a gene; V was cut back by 1 base and J by 3 bases. The full variable domain, with the rest looked up from reference TRBV5-1 and TRBJ2-1, is KAGVTQTPRYLIKTRGQQVTLSCSPISGHRSVSWYQQTPGQGLQFLFEYFSETQRNKGNFPGRFSGRQFSNSRSEMNVSTLELGDSALYLCASSLSPRLAGYNEQFFGPGTRLTVL.

This rearrangement joins TRBV6-1 to TRBJ1-5; TRBD1 matches at 8 bases. There are 13 residues in the CDR3. V lost 6 bases to trimming and J lost 7 bases; unmatched junction nucleotides: 5. Germline V gene data show CDR1 as MNHNS and CDR2 as SASEGT. The CDR3 coding sequence is TGTGCCAGCAGGGAGACAGGGGAGCAGCCCCAGCATTTT. Its protein product is CASRETGEQPQHF.

The V gene is TRBV5-1, the J gene TRBJ1-2; 7 positions match TRBD1. There are 16 residues in the CDR3. The V segment lost 4 bases and the J segment 3 bases; nucleotides outside the gene matches: 12. CDR1 SGHRS and CDR2 YFSETQ come from the germline V gene. CDR3 amino acids: CASSPETTGAHYGYTF. The CDR3 region has the DNA TGCGCCAGCAGCCCGGAAACCACAGGGGCCCACTATGGCTACACCTTC.